The 25 T cell receptor beta chains listed next were all sequenced from one sample in a study of shared clonotypes between healthy human individuals. The protocol was immunoSEQ multiplex PCR, while the TCRdb copy is restricted to in-frame clones and leaves out a portion. This table has around 700,000 clones, 92% appearing once. The naive CD8 population came from CD45RO-negative cells selected for CCR7, without terminally differentiated effector memory CD45RA+ cells. The sequencing sample was made of naive CD8+ T cells sorted from blood. These receptors all come from a young man in good health.

Remarks on this clone: The same CDR3 can be traced to other DNA sequences in this sample. The V call is TRBV7-9, the J call TRBJ2-5; D gene uncertain. Germline V gene sequence: CDR1 SEHNR, CDR2 FQNEAQ (reference sequence). CDR3 size: 13 residues. Trimming removed 1 base from V and 2 bases from J, with 5 bases in between. The CDR3 region is CASSLDGQETQYF. Written as DNA, the CDR3 is TGTGCCAGCAGCTTAGATGGGCAAGAGACCCAGTACTTC.

The chain employs TRBV11-2 and TRBJ2-5, with 7 bases that match TRBD1. The J call may be incorrect, as the DNA end agrees better with TRBJ2-7. The CDR3 length is 14 residues. Germline V gene sequence: CDR1 SGHAT, CDR2 FQNNGV. The chain's CDR3 is CASSSRQGIYEQYF. In DNA form, the CDR3 reads TGTGCCAGCAGCTCCCGACAGGGAATCTACGAGCAGTACTTC.

The chain carries TRBV10-1 and TRBJ2-3, with 10 bases identical to TRBD2. Germline V gene sequence: CDR1 WNHNN, CDR2 SYGVQD (reference sequence). V gave up 1 base and J gave up 2 bases; unmatched junction bases: 9. The CDR3 has 18 residues. CDR3 coding DNA: TGCGCCAGCAGTGAGTTTGGACTAGCGGAATACAACACAGATACGCAGTATTTT. It specifies CASSEFGLAEYNTDTQYF.

The chain is built from TRBV4-1 and TRBJ2-7, with a weak D call TRBD1 (6 bases). The CDR3 totals 15 residues. Trimming stripped 3 bases from V and 4 bases from J, with 16 bases between. The V gene's germline CDR1 is MGHRA and CDR2 YSYEKL. The DNA of the CDR3 is TGCGCCAGCAGCCACACAACCGGGACAATTTACGAGCAGTACTTC. It codes for CASSHTTGTIYEQYF.

Comments on this clone: This specimen includes other DNA sequences encoding the same CDR3. The V call is TRBV27, the J call TRBJ2-5; 14 bases match TRBD2. CDR3 length equals 14 residues. The germline CDR1 and CDR2 sequences are MNHEY and SMNVEV (reference sequence). V dropped 5 bases and J dropped 8; count of bases not matched to a gene: 4. The CDR3 is CASSPGTSGRTQYF. CDR3 DNA: TGTGCCAGCAGTCCGGGGACTAGCGGGAGAACCCAGTACTTC.

The J gene is TRBJ2-1, the V gene TRBV29-1; 11 bases match TRBD2. CDR1 is SQVTM and CDR2 is ANQGSEA in the germline V gene. This CDR3 region has 15 residues. Trimming took 0 bases from V and 6 from J; bases not matched to a gene: 4. The CDR3 spells CSVEEFSGRANEQFF. The CDR3 nucleotides read TGCAGCGTTGAAGAATTTAGCGGGAGGGCCAATGAGCAGTTCTTC.

The rearrangement links TRBV5-6 to TRBJ2-1, with TRBD1 matching over 11 bases. V lost 2 bases and J lost 4; bases outside the gene matches: 5. The germline gives CDR1 SGHDT, CDR2 YYEEEE. CDR3 size: 16 residues. CDR3 amino acids: CASSFTGQGAYNEQFF. In DNA, the CDR3 is TGTGCCAGCAGCTTTACTGGACAGGGGGCGTACAATGAGCAGTTCTTC.

DNA for the CDR3: TGTGCCAGCACGGGGACGGGCTTCTACGAGCAGTACTTC. Translation gives CASTGTGFYEQYF. V gene TRBV27 combines with J gene TRBJ2-7; possibly TRBD1 or TRBD2 for D (5 bases each). Per germline, CDR1 MNHEY and CDR2 SMNVEV (reference sequence). Trimming took 7 bases from V and 3 from J, leaving 13 bases between them. CDR3 length: 13 amino acids.

This chain uses TRBV10-2 with TRBJ2-5; no definite D call. The CDR3 loop spans 12 amino acids. The germline gives CDR1 WSHSY, CDR2 SAAADI. Trimming stripped 7 bases from V and 2 bases from J, with 8 bases between. DNA of the CDR3: TGCGCCAGCACCGGAGAACAAGAGACCCAGTACTTC. Translated, it gives CASTGEQETQYF.

The chain carries TRBV4-1 and TRBJ2-2; possibly TRBD2 for D (5 bases). This CDR3 spans 15 amino acids. The V gene lost 0 bases and the J gene lost 4 bases, with 9 bases spanning the gap. Germline CDR1 MGHRA, CDR2 YSYEKL. CDR3 sequence: CASSQDRLATGELFF. In DNA, the CDR3 is TGCGCCAGCAGCCAAGATCGGCTAGCCACCGGGGAGCTGTTTTTT.

There are a few counts of this clone. This chain uses TRBV28 with TRBJ1-5, with D tentatively TRBD1 (5 bases). The CDR3 consists of 14 residues. From germline, CDR1 is MDHEN and CDR2 SYDVKM. V lost 3 bases, J lost 2 bases, and 8 bases lay in between. CDR3 nucleotides: TGTGCCAGCAGTTTGGTCAGGGGCAATCAGCCCCAGCATTTT. Translation gives CASSLVRGNQPQHF. Filled out from reference TRBV28 and TRBJ1-5, the complete variable domain reads DVKVTQSSRYLVKRTGEKVFLECVQDMDHENMFWYRQDPGLGLRLIYFSYDVKMKEKGDIPEGYSVSREKKERFSLILESASTNQTSMYLCASSLVRGNQPQHFGDGTRLSIL.

V gene TRBV23-1 combines with J gene TRBJ2-7; 8 positions agree with TRBD1. TRBV23-1 is sorted into the ORF group, with uncertain function. This CDR3 is built from 16 residues. The trim removed 4 bases at V and 6 bases at J, leaving 14 bases unmatched. This CDR3 is CASSRTGTGPLLEQYF. CDR3 coding DNA: TGCGCCAGCAGTCGTACCGGGACAGGTCCTCTTCTCGAGCAGTACTTC.

The genes are TRBV19 and TRBJ2-1, with D perhaps matching TRBD1 (6 bases). V gave up 6 bases and J gave up 2 bases, with 11 bases separating them. The germline V gene encodes CDR1 LNHDA and CDR2 SQIVND (reference sequence). The CDR3 is made up of 14 amino acids. In nucleotides, the CDR3 is TGTGCCAGTAGGGACAGAGGCACCTACAATGAGCAGTTCTTC. Protein: CASRDRGTYNEQFF.

In regard to this clone: This likely reflects a read error, since a far larger clone is one base away. The V and J genes are TRBV2 and TRBJ2-1, with a possible D match to TRBD2 (5 bases). Per germline, CDR1 SNHLY and CDR2 FYNNEI. The CDR3 sequence is 14 residues long. CDR3 protein: CASNPLVGYNGQFF. In DNA form, the CDR3 reads TGTGCCAGCAACCCACTAGTGGGGTACAATGGGCAGTTCTTC. The full variable domain, with the rest looked up from reference TRBV2 and TRBJ2-1, is EPEVTQTPSHQVTQMGQEVILRCVPISNHLYFYWYRQILGQKVEFLVSFYNNEISEKSEIFDDQFSVERPDGSNFTLKIRSTKLEDSAMYFCASNPLVGYNGQFFGPGTRLTVL.

The chain recombines TRBV5-5 with TRBJ2-7; D is unclear. CDR1 is SGHKS and CDR2 is YYEKEE in the germline V gene (reference sequence). The V and J ends lost 0 bases and 1 base respectively, with 14 bases between them. The CDR3 covers 16 residues. The CDR3 DNA reads as TGTGCCAGCAGCTTGGAGGTATCGGTCCCATCCTACGAGCAGTACTTC. Its protein product is CASSLEVSVPSYEQYF. The full variable domain, in which reference TRBV5-5 and TRBJ2-7 provide the parts outside the CDR3, is DAGVTQSPTHLIKTRGQQVTLRCSPISGHKSVSWYQQVLGQGPQFIFQYYEKEERGRGNFPDRFSARQFPNYSSELNVNALLLGDSALYLCASSLEVSVPSYEQYFGPGTRLTVT.

This chain uses TRBV6-6 with TRBJ2-1, with 12 bases that match TRBD2. Germline CDR1 MNHNY, CDR2 SVGAGI (reference sequence). The CDR3 spans 12 residues. V shed 11 bases and J 9 bases; nucleotides not matched to a gene: 5. CDR3 sequence: CASSGRAGEQFF. The CDR3 DNA sequence: TGTGCCTCTAGCGGGAGGGCCGGTGAGCAGTTCTTC.

Only one count was recorded for this clone. The chain links TRBV7-2 to TRBJ2-5, with 8 bases aligning to TRBD2. The CDR3 length is 15 residues. Germline V gene lookup returns CDR1 SGHTA and CDR2 FQGNSA. Unmatched junction bases numbered 6, after V lost 1 base and J lost 5 bases. The CDR3: CASSLELAGRETQYF. The CDR3 nucleotides are TGTGCCAGCAGCTTAGAATTAGCGGGGCGGGAGACCCAGTACTTC.

The V and J genes are TRBV27 and TRBJ2-1, with 12 bases matching TRBD2. J lost 8 bases, V lost 2 bases, and 10 bases had no gene match. There are 17 residues in the CDR3. Germline V lookup: CDR1 MNHEY, CDR2 SMNVEV (reference sequence). The CDR3 DNA reads TGTGCCAGCAGTTTAAGGGCTAGCGGGAGGGGATTCGATGAGCAGTTCTTC. Protein sequence: CASSLRASGRGFDEQFF.

This chain uses TRBV5-1 with TRBJ2-6, with 11 nucleotides matching TRBD2. Per the germline V gene, CDR1 is SGHRS and CDR2 is YFSETQ. The CDR3 length is 18 residues. Trimming cost V 4 bases and J 0 bases; bases outside gene matches: 6. DNA for the CDR3: TGCGCCAGCAGCCTTCCTGGGACTAGCGGCTCTGGGGCCAACGTCCTGACTTTC. Translated: CASSLPGTSGSGANVLTF.

The chain recombines TRBV27 with TRBJ1-2, with D unresolved. The CDR3 contains 14 residues. In germline, CDR1 is MNHEY, CDR2 SMNVEV (reference sequence). Trimming took off 6 bases at V and 3 bases at J, with 14 bases between the two ends. The CDR3 spells CASSKSEGHYGYTF. The CDR3 nucleotides are TGTGCCAGCAGCAAGTCAGAGGGTCACTATGGCTACACCTTC.

The rearrangement links TRBV7-2 to TRBJ2-7, with 8 bases identical to TRBD2. With V trimmed by 3 bases and J by 3 bases, 10 bases remained unmatched. There are 16 residues in the CDR3. Germline V CDR1 and CDR2: SGHTA, FQGNSA. CDR3 residues: CASSFREGYNHYEQYF. The CDR3 region has the DNA TGTGCCAGCAGCTTCCGGGAGGGTTACAACCACTACGAGCAGTACTTC. Based on the CDR3 plus reference TRBV7-2 and TRBJ2-7, the full variable domain is GAGVSQSPSNKVTEKGKDVELRCDPISGHTALYWYRQSLGQGLEFLIYFQGNSAPDKSGLPSDRFSAERTGGSVSTLTIQRTQQEDSAVYLCASSFREGYNHYEQYFGPGTRLTVT.

The chain combines TRBV6-1 with TRBJ2-6, with D unclear. This CDR3 comprises 15 residues. From germline, CDR1 is MNHNS and CDR2 SASEGT. V was clipped by 1 base and J by 0 bases, with 4 bases between them. The CDR3, as DNA: TGTGCCAGCAGTGAAGATGGCTCTGGGGCCAACGTCCTGACTTTC. Amino acid sequence: CASSEDGSGANVLTF.

By share, this clone ranks as medium-sized (0.01 to 0.1%). The chain is built from TRBV25-1 and TRBJ1-1; the D is unclear. The CDR3 sequence is 13 residues long. Per the germline V gene, CDR1 is MGHDK and CDR2 is SYGVNS. V was cut by 8 bases and J by 1 base, with 11 bases left in between. For the CDR3, the DNA is TGTGCCAGCCGCCCCCCCAAGAACACTGAAGCTTTCTTT. It translates to CASRPPKNTEAFF.

V and J are TRBV11-2 and TRBJ2-2; TRBD2 matches 11 bases. This CDR3 contains 15 residues. The ends lost 5 bases at V and 6 bases at J; junction bases unmatched: 5. Germline V lookup: CDR1 SGHAT, CDR2 FQNNGV. CDR3 coding DNA: TGTGCCAGCAGCGGTCTAGCGGGAGGTCCCGGGGAGCTGTTTTTT. Amino acid sequence: CASSGLAGGPGELFF. The variable domain in full, completed from reference TRBV11-2 and TRBJ2-2, reads EAGVAQSPRYKIIEKRQSVAFWCNPISGHATLYWYQQILGQGPKLLIQFQNNGVVDDSQLPKDRFSAERLKGVDSTLKIQPAKLEDSAVYLCASSGLAGGPGELFFGEGSRLTVL.

This chain connects TRBV2 to TRBJ2-2; unclear D gene. The germline gives CDR1 SNHLY, CDR2 FYNNEI. The length of the CDR3 is 12 residues. V was pared by 2 bases and J by 5 bases, with 3 bases between. For the CDR3, the DNA is TGTGCCAGCAGTGAATGGACCGGGGAGCTGTTTTTT. The encoded protein is CASSEWTGELFF. The variable domain in full, completed from reference TRBV2 and TRBJ2-2, reads EPEVTQTPSHQVTQMGQEVILRCVPISNHLYFYWYRQILGQKVEFLVSFYNNEISEKSEIFDDQFSVERPDGSNFTLKIRSTKLEDSAMYFCASSEWTGELFFGEGSRLTVL.